This T cell receptor beta chain is from a study of CD8 T cells in Susac syndrome (dated by TCRdb to about 2019). Looking at the study overall: Of the Susac syndrome patients who were sequenced, over five had clinically active disease and fewer than ten were in clinical remission. Whether CD8+ T cell activation and differentiation in Susac syndrome was antigen driven was tested using repertoire sequencing. At the time of blood withdrawal, Susac syndrome patients were either therapy-naive, taking corticosteroids (with some also receiving IVIg), or on IVIg alone. Beyond this particular receptor, the publication reports: In patients with Susac syndrome, the CD4+ T cell repertoire showed no detectable clonal expansion. The number of individuals in the TCR sequencing and HLA analysis was acknowledged as relatively small.

RNA was extracted using the RNeasy kit, and roughly 0.5 to 1 ug of the RNA was reverse transcribed with random hexamers. The immunoSEQ multiplex PCR assay, which covers 54 Vbeta and 13 Jbeta segments, was used to amplify TCR beta CDR3 regions. Bias from PCR amplification was corrected by using a synthetic template baseline for primer optimization and for computational correction. The original pipeline was this. Reads were annotated to V, D and J genes per IMGT and analyzed with immunoSEQ Analyzer, keeping only productive sequences. To calculate clonality, Shannon entropy was normalized by log2 of the number of productive unique sequences and then subtracted from one. For each patient and control, public and private clones were evaluated within the 100 most prevalent clones. A clone was defined as Susac-specific if it was absent from the healthy and MS cohorts, from roughly 980 published viral clones and from other ImmuneACCESS disease sequences. TCRdb reprocessed the public reads (quality trimming at Q25 with fastp, clone calling with MiXCR) and kept in-frame beta chains. When rows share a CDR3 protein, they turn into one entry using the most common DNA and genes. These V and J calls are TCRdb output, not the study's own analysis. This sample holds some 210,000 distinct CDR3 sequences; about 95% were observed only once. The ten largest clones represent around 0.15% of the sample.

Peripheral blood CD8+ and CD4+ T cells from healthy donors, Susac syndrome patients and multiple sclerosis patients were profiled using high-throughput TCR beta sequencing. Recently defined diagnostic criteria for definite or probable disease were met by the Susac syndrome patients. Bulk CD8+ and CD4+ T cells were purified magnetically by negative isolation, whereas CD8+ TEMRA cells were enriched by FACS. Blood was drawn into EDTA tubes, processed within 24 hours, and PBMCs were isolated by density gradient centrifugation. PBMCs intended for TCR sequencing were frozen in liquid nitrogen and were later thawed in a 37 degrees C water bath. The sorted or isolated CD4+, CD8+ and CD8+ TEMRA cells had a purity of 90% or higher. Inclusive of the bounding cysteine and phenylalanine, the CDR3 is 15 residues long. Of the read, only the CDR3 DNA is kept; its 45 bases are in frame from base 1. The trim is 3 bases for V and 3 bases for J, with a gap of 15 bases between the germline ends. Reading the germline V gene (reference sequence) gives CDR1 LGHDT and CDR2 YNNKEL.

This clonotype was detected once. Its antigen target is currently unknown. No quality values exist for individual bases; no much larger clone is one base distant. One read alone makes for weak evidence. This clonotype was obtained from a human donor with Susac syndrome. The material sequenced was CD4+ T cells from PBMCs. The V gene is TRBV3-1 and the J gene is TRBJ2-7, and possibly TRBD1, on 6 matching bases. The DNA sequence is given as TGTGCCAGCAGCCATTCCTCCGGGACATTCTACGAGCAGTACTTC. It is translated as CASSHSSGTFYEQYF.